The clone carrying this T cell receptor beta chain has only one observation. Its antigen is as yet unknown. V shed 10 bases, J shed 0 bases, and the junction held 2 bases outside the gene matches. This CDR3 comprises 14 residues. This entry belongs to a study of T cell repertoires in cytomegalovirus infection. Study summary: Carrying CMV and the relevant HLA type showed in public TCR beta signatures.

Notes on the study in general: Predominance within the ex vivo response was attributable to HLA-C-restricted CMV-specific TCR beta clonotypes. Totalled public TCR beta family frequency picked out people who carried CMV plus the relevant HLA.

TCRdb re-derived calls from the reads in MiXCR, one entry per CDR3 protein. The sample holds 200,000 to 250,000 distinct CDR3 sequences, roughly 22% seen once. The chain is built from TRBV12-3 or TRBV12-4 and TRBJ2-1; 11 nucleotides line up with TRBD2. This TCR came from a human donor in good health (CMV status not recorded). Some clones in this sample may be carry-over from other donors' samples. The sample was CD8+ T cells from PBMCs. The CDR3 sequence: CATTSGASYNEQFF. The CDR3 DNA reads TGTGCCACGACTAGCGGGGCCTCCTACAATGAGCAGTTCTTC.